This paragraph covers one T cell receptor (beta chain) sequence. Its antigen target is currently unknown. No base quality information exists; no much larger clone differs at one position. The library came from the immunoSEQ multiplex PCR assay. For the multiplex PCR, a mixture combining 60 forward primers for TCR Vbeta segments and 13 reverse primers for TCR Jbeta segments was used. The CDR3 region of rearranged TCR beta genes was amplified from genomic DNA with a multiplex PCR assay. The amplified TCR beta libraries were sequenced on the Illumina HiSeq System as 87-base-pair reads. In the paper's pipeline: In a later analysis, around 80 million unique TCR beta chains were counted across the approximately 670 repertoires, and roughly 11 million of these chains were shared by at least two donors. To remove PCR and sequencing errors, raw reads were error-corrected and collapsed into unique sequences using a nearest-neighbor algorithm that merged closely related sequences. Alignment of CDR3 sequences to IMGT reference sequences was used to assign V, D and J gene segments. For a sequence to be retained, a match of at least six nucleotides to both a V gene segment and a J gene segment was required. A rearrangement counted as productive if the CDR3 had no stop codons and remained in frame with V and J, and every other rearrangement counted as non-productive. CDR3 was defined according to IMGT convention as the region running from the second conserved V-encoded cysteine to the conserved J-encoded phenylalanine. The earlier analysis of some 600 of the donors excluded sequences that lacked an unambiguous match to a single V gene segment. In an earlier analysis of several hundred of the donors, V segments were called functional above 56.7% productive rearrangements and were called segregating when the between-donor standard deviation exceeded 5%. A statistical classification framework was developed to diagnose cytomegalovirus status using the catalog of TCR beta chain sequences. A later analysis assigned V and J genes by comparing TCR nucleotide sequences with IMGT/GENE-DB human TR gene sequences. In a later analysis, CDR3 sequences and most-parsimonious VDJ recombination scenarios were assigned using the TCRdist pipeline. In a later analysis, each TCR beta chain was defined by its CDR3 amino acid sequence together with its V-gene family, and reads without a unique V-gene family were excluded. As a way to deal with suspected cross-contamination and a sequencing artifact, a later analysis dropped roughly 600 nucleotide sequences that were highly shared and had low generation probability. A later analysis calculated a clonal expansion index for each public chain from normalized within-repertoire ranks of inferred template counts. A later analysis computed generation probabilities with a VDJ recombination model fitted to out-of-frame rearrangements, and checked the results against IGoR. Hypergeometric tests were used in a later analysis to score TCR-TCR, TCR-HLA and TCR-CMV co-occurrence, with a repertoire-size bias correction applied to the TCR pairs. In a later analysis, false discovery rates were estimated by permuting HLA or CMV assignments 20 times. In a later analysis, co-occurring TCRs were grouped using DBSCAN, and TCRdist sequence similarity was added for clustering within HLA-allele-positive subsets. Repertoires with fewer than 30,000 or more than 120,000 public chains, plus five repertoires with anomalous nucleotide sharing, were excluded from co-occurrence clustering. Drawn from immuneACCESS, this table holds only the in-frame rearrangements with V and J called that TCRdb kept. Clones are partly lost; checked studies trace under half to an unresolved V gene and leave the rest unexplained. From that table come the V and J calls and clone size; the DNA was used to work out D and trimming. This sample is represented by over 100,000 clones; 60% to 85% of them were singletons. Approximately 5.3% of the sample comes from the top ten.

This record belongs to a study of cytomegalovirus exposure and HLA in healthy donors (dated by TCRdb to the late 2010s). Notes on the research overall: According to an earlier analysis of 550 to 700 of the donors, about 179 million T cells yielded roughly 110 million unique TCR beta sequences and 276 Gb of sequence data. About 300 gigabases of sequencing data and tens of millions of unique TCR sequences were included in an early release covering over 600 HLA-typed donors. The genetic ancestry cluster associated with self-reported Caucasian donors included roughly four fifths of the 300 to 400 genotyped donors. The study aimed to test whether cataloging public T cell receptors could reveal signatures of past pathogen exposure. Using immunosequencing, the study profiled T cell repertoires from roughly 650 subjects and related those repertoires to cytomegalovirus serostatus. A separate validation cohort of roughly 110 different subjects was used in addition to the approximately 640-subject first cohort. High-throughput TCR immunosequencing, statistical association of individual TCRs with disease status, and machine learning were combined to predict cytomegalovirus infection status. To study patterns of TCR occurrence, a later analysis re-analyzed previously published TCR beta repertoires from hundreds of donors and added high-resolution HLA genotyping. Rather than drawing on any new phenotypic data, the later analysis identified candidate immune exposures from TCR beta sequences and the way those sequences occurred across donors. To decide whether each TCR beta V gene segment behaved as functional or pseudogenic, an earlier analysis of nearly 600 of the donors relied on high-throughput TCR beta sequencing. Donor age, sex, ethnicity and CMV serostatus were compiled together with the repertoire data. In a later genetic analysis, genome-wide SNP genotypes for about 55% of the roughly 700 donors were used, and that subset was treated as a discovery cohort. All discovery cohort repertoires had been generated using a single sequencing platform. Class I and class II HLA loci were covered by the typing at four-digit resolution. Typing coverage varied by locus: about 629-630 donors for A, B, C, DRB1 and DQB1; roughly 560 for DQA1; more than 600 for DPA1; around 490 for DPB1. Roughly five DR-DQ haplotypes were handled as single units for association and clustering, since linkage in the cohort was strong. Among 398 genotyped donors of the cohort, an average of roughly 240,000 unique TCR beta nucleotide sequences were sequenced per donor, around a sixth of them non-productive.

What the work shows at the level of the full study, not this receptor alone: The 87-base-pair reads could not distinguish some IMGT-functional V segments, including TRBV6-2 and TRBV6-3, so those segments were excluded. The cohort was sequenced for TCR beta chains only, and without alpha or paired-chain data the features that could be detected were limited. Correlated functional status among segregating V segments might be attributable to linkage disequilibrium, but an unknown experimental factor could not be ruled out. The classifier was reported to diagnose cytomegalovirus status with high specificity and sensitivity in both the original and validation cohorts. Roughly uniform sequencing depth across donors was assumed in presence/absence analyses, although this assumption may not hold. Over 15 rarely observed V segments, including chromosome 9 orphons, were excluded from the earlier analysis of approximately 500 of the donors because counts were too low. According to a later analysis, most CMV-associated TCR beta chains appeared to be HLA-restricted, and the HLA associations seemed to be driven largely by CMV exposure. According to a later analysis, parvovirus B19, influenza, CMV and Epstein-Barr virus appeared linked to several top co-occurrence clusters. In a later analysis, the rate of TCR association differed among HLA loci, with DRB1 alleles having the most associated TCRs and HLA-C alleles having the fewest. Immune exposure information for the cohort was limited to CMV serostatus. When HLA alleles, especially DR and DQ, strongly co-occurred, attributing TCR associations to individual alleles was difficult. A further reported finding was that TCR beta sequences accurately predicted the HLA-A and HLA-B alleles for most subjects in the first cohort. HLA typing was unavailable for some donors at each locus, so association tests used only the typed subset. The sequencing pipeline was judged likely to have produced a cluster of highly shared sequence variants as a technical artifact. In a later analysis, HLA-associated TCR beta chains were found to be more clonally expanded and to have lower generation probabilities than equally common non-associated chains. An earlier analysis of approximately 500 of the donors showed that most TCR beta V segments appeared in productive rearrangements either about 87% or about 30% of the time, which broadly matched IMGT annotations. In the study, 150 to 200 TCR beta chains were listed as associated with cytomegalovirus. It was suggested by the authors that the approach could potentially be generalized to other disease states and immunological phenotypes. In a later genetic analysis, a missense DCLRE1C variant was associated with V-gene and J-gene trimming of TCR beta chains, and the association was replicated in an independent cohort. A few of the identified cytomegalovirus-associated TCR beta chains were confirmed in vitro to be specific for cytomegalovirus antigens. A later genetic analysis reported fewer N-insertions in productive TCRs among donors in an Asian-associated ancestry cluster than the roughly 640-donor mean. Most TCR sequences were seen in very few donors, while some public TCRs were found in many individuals. A later analysis associated about 17,000 TCR beta sequences with specific HLA alleles at a false discovery rate of 0.05.

The cohort comprised around 690 healthy bone marrow donors. Cohort members were all nominally healthy when sampled, although unrecorded immune exposures were likely present. The donor was CMV seropositive and belonged to the group of about 290 seropositive cohort members. A peripheral blood sample was collected from each donor, and TCR beta sequencing was performed on peripheral blood mononuclear cells. Genomic DNA was extracted from the blood cell samples with the Qiagen DNeasy Blood Extraction Kit. The CDR3 measures 13 amino acids from cysteine to phenylalanine. Only the CDR3 DNA is retained, 39 bases long and in frame from the first base. The germline V and J ends show losses of 4 bases and 6 bases respectively, and no gene match explains 5 bases of the junction. For CDR1 and CDR2, the germline V gene lists SNHLY and FYNNEI.

The source of this sequence is a young woman in good health and CMV-seropositive. The chain uses TRBV2 and TRBJ2-7, with 8 junctional bases fitting TRBD1. Sequenced sample: PBMCs. The bases read TGTGCCAGCAGTGCAGGGGGCTCGGTCGAGCAGTACTTC. This codes for CASSAGGSVEQYF. With the rest looked up from the reference TRBV2 and TRBJ2-7 genes rather than sequenced, the full variable domain is EPEVTQTPSHQVTQMGQEVILRCVPISNHLYFYWYRQILGQKVEFLVSFYNNEISEKSEIFDDQFSVERPDGSNFTLKIRSTKLEDSAMYFCASSAGGSVEQYFGPGTRLTVT.